These 11 T cell receptor beta chains came from one sample sequenced in a study of T cells after yellow fever vaccination. From the 5' RACE reads, TCRdb called clonotypes with MiXCR, one entry per CDR3 protein. The sample shows around 100,000 distinct CDR3 sequences, about 5.8% of them seen only once. The source was CD8+ T cells sorted from PBMCs, collected 10 days after the yellow fever booster vaccination. Receptors were obtained from a man aged 18 to 35 who received the YFV17D yellow fever vaccine.

This clonotype was counted a few times. The chain employs TRBV4-1 and TRBJ2-3; TRBD2 aligns across 11 bases. Germline V gene sequence: CDR1 MGHRA, CDR2 YSYEKL. The trim removed 4 bases at V and 5 bases at J, leaving 11 bases unmatched. There are 17 residues in the CDR3. CDR3 sequence: CASSLNSGGAGLDTQYF. In DNA, the CDR3 is TGCGCCAGCAGCCTTAATAGCGGGGGGGCCGGATTAGATACGCAGTATTTT.

This chain uses TRBV6-5 with TRBJ2-6; possibly TRBD1 for D (5 bases). The germline V and J ends were trimmed by 4 bases and 0 bases, with 10 bases remaining between them. CDR1 is MNHEY and CDR2 is SVGAGI in the germline V gene. The CDR3 is made up of 16 amino acids. CDR3 amino acids: CASSCSGSSGANVLTF. Here the CDR3 DNA reads TGTGCCAGCAGTTGCTCAGGGTCCTCTGGGGCCAACGTCCTGACTTTC.

There are many counts of this clonotype. The V gene is TRBV7-3, the J gene TRBJ2-1, with a possible D match to TRBD1 (7 bases). The CDR3 is 17 amino acids. V dropped 1 base and J dropped 5 bases, with 18 bases sitting between them. The germline gives CDR1 SGHTA, CDR2 FQGTGA. This CDR3 reads CASSLRRAGGRHNEQFF. CDR3 DNA sequence: TGTGCCAGCAGCTTAAGGCGGGCAGGGGGGCGCCACAATGAGCAGTTCTTC.

The rearrangement links TRBV11-2 to TRBJ1-1; perhaps TRBD1 as D (5 bases). The CDR3 covers 15 residues. CDR1 is SGHAT and CDR2 is FQNNGV in the germline V gene. The V gene lost 3 bases and the J gene lost 4 bases, with 15 bases spanning the gap. The CDR3 DNA reads TGTGCCAGCAGCTTCAACCTGGGGGGGAGCACTGAAGCTTTCTTT. Its protein product is CASSFNLGGSTEAFF. Full variable domain (remainder filled in from reference TRBV11-2 and TRBJ1-1): EAGVAQSPRYKIIEKRQSVAFWCNPISGHATLYWYQQILGQGPKLLIQFQNNGVVDDSQLPKDRFSAERLKGVDSTLKIQPAKLEDSAVYLCASSFNLGGSTEAFFGQGTRLTVV.

V is TRBV7-9 and J is TRBJ2-1; D uncertain. The germline V gene encodes CDR1 SEHNR and CDR2 FQNEAQ (reference sequence). V dropped 1 base and J dropped 6 bases, with 10 bases sitting between them. The CDR3 has 14 residues. CDR3 amino acids: CASSLVGSSNEQFF. The CDR3 bases are TGTGCCAGCAGCTTAGTTGGGTCCAGCAATGAGCAGTTCTTC.

This clonotype occurred a few times. V and J are TRBV7-8 and TRBJ1-2, with a tentative D call TRBD1 (6 bases). This CDR3 is built from 13 residues. Deletions cut 5 bases from V and 6 bases from J, with 13 bases between. Germline V lookup: CDR1 SGHVS, CDR2 FQNEAQ. The DNA for the CDR3 is TGTGCCAGCAGCCCCGCCTCAGGGGATGGCTACACCTTC. It specifies CASSPASGDGYTF.

As concerns this clonotype: A read error may explain this, as a much larger clone is one base away. The rearrangement links TRBV2 to TRBJ2-7, with TRBD1 as a possible D gene (6 bases). This CDR3 is 14 amino acids long. Germline values: CDR1 SNHLY, CDR2 FYNNEI. CDR3 protein: CASSGTDVDYEQCF. The CDR3 nucleotides are TGTGCCAGCAGTGGGACAGATGTTGACTACGAGCAGTGCTTC.

The chain links TRBV4-1 to TRBJ1-4; D may be TRBD1 (5 bases). The CDR3 consists of 16 residues. Germline V gene lookup returns CDR1 MGHRA and CDR2 YSYEKL. V gave up 5 bases and J gave up 0 bases, with 13 bases separating them. CDR3: CASSFRQGTTNEKLFF. CDR3 nucleotide sequence: TGCGCCAGCAGCTTCCGGCAGGGAACAACTAATGAAAAACTGTTTTTT.

The chain recombines TRBV7-9 with TRBJ1-3; D is unclear. From germline, CDR1 is SEHNR and CDR2 FQNEAQ (reference sequence). The CDR3 is made up of 19 amino acids. V lost 1 base and J 3 bases, leaving 22 bases between the germline ends. The CDR3 region is CASSLGLRHIDRDGNTIYF. Here the CDR3 DNA reads TGTGCCAGCAGCTTAGGGTTGCGTCATATAGATCGGGATGGAAACACCATATATTTT.

This clonotype was seen more than once but under ten times. This chain joins TRBV6-5 and TRBJ2-5, with D perhaps being TRBD1 or TRBD2 (6 bases each). V lost 6 bases, J lost 2 bases, and 16 bases lay in between. The length of the CDR3 is 15 residues. Germline loops: CDR1 MNHEY, CDR2 SVGAGI. This chain's CDR3 is CASRLPGARQETQYF. CDR3 coding DNA: TGTGCCAGCAGGTTACCGGGGGCCCGACAAGAGACCCAGTACTTC.

The chain is built from TRBV9 and TRBJ2-7; D is unclear. The CDR3 spans 15 residues. The V end was cut by 0 bases, the J end by 3 bases, with 13 bases between. Germline-derived CDR1 and CDR2 are SGDLS and YYNGEE. This CDR3 reads CASSVAAGDGYEQYF. As DNA, the CDR3 is TGTGCCAGCAGCGTAGCAGCAGGAGATGGCTACGAGCAGTACTTC.